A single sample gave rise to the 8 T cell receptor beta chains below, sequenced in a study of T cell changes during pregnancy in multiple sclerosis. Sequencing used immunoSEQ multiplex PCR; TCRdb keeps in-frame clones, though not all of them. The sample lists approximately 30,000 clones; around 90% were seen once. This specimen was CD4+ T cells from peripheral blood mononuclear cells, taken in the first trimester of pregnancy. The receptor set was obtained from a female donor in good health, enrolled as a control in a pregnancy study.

For the CDR3, the DNA is TGTGCCAGCAGCTTAGGCGCCGGGACAGGGTATGGCTACACCTTC. Its protein is CASSLGAGTGYGYTF. This chain uses TRBV7-9 with TRBJ1-2; 9 bases agree with TRBD1. The CDR3 is 15 residues long. V dropped 1 base and J dropped 5; count of bases not matched to a gene: 5. Germline CDR1 reads SEHNR; CDR2 reads FQNEAQ (reference sequence).

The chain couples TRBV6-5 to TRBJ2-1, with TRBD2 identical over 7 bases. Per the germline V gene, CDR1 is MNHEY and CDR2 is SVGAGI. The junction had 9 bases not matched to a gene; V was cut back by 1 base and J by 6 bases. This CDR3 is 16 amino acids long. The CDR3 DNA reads TGTGCCAGCAGTTACTGGGGGGGAGGGCCACGCAATGAGCAGTTCTTC. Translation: CASSYWGGGPRNEQFF.

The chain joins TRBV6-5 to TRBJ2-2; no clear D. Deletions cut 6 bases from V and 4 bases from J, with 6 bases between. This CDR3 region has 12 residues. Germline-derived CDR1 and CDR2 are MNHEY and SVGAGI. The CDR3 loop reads CASRARTGELFF. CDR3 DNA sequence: TGTGCCAGCAGGGCCCGCACCGGGGAGCTGTTTTTT.

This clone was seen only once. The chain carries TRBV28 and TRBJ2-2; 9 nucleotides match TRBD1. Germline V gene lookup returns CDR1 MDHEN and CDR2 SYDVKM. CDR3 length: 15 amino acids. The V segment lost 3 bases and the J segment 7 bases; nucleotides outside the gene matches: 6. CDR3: CASSFQQGAVGELFF. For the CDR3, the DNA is TGTGCCAGCAGTTTCCAACAGGGGGCGGTCGGGGAGCTGTTTTTT.

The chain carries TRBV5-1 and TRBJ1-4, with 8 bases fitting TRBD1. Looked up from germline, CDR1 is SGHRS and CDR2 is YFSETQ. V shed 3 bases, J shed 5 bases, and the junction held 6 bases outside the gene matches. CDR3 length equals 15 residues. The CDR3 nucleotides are TGCGCCAGCAGCTGGACAGGGACCCACAATGAAAAACTGTTTTTT. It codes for CASSWTGTHNEKLFF.

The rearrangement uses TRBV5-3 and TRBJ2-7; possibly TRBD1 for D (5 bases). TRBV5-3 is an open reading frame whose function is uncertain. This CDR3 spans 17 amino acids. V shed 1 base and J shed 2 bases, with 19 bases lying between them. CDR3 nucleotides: TGTGCCAGAAGCTTGAGGATGTGGACAAGGTTCCCCTACGAGCAGTACTTC. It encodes CARSLRMWTRFPYEQYF.

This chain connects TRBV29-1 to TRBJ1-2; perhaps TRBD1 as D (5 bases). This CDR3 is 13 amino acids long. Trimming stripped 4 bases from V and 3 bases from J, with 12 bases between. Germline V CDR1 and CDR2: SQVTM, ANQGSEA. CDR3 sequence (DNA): TGCAGCGTTGTTGGGGCCAGTTACTATGGCTACACCTTC. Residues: CSVVGASYYGYTF.

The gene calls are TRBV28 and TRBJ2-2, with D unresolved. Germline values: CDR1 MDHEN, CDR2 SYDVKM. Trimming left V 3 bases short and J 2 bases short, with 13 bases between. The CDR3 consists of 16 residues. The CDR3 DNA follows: TGTGCCAGCAGTTTTTTCGGAGCCCCCAACACCGGGGAGCTGTTTTTT. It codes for CASSFFGAPNTGELFF.